This T cell receptor beta chain was captured in a study of blood T cell repertoires in COVID-19. Study context: T cells, B-cell-depleted T cells, or PBMCs supplied cDNA or gDNA.

Per germline, CDR1 LGHDT and CDR2 YNNKEL (reference sequence). This CDR3 is built from 16 residues. The V and J ends lost 1 base and 7 bases respectively, with 14 bases between them. Libraries were prepared by immunoSEQ multiplex PCR; TCRdb keeps only in-frame clonotypes and omits some of them. The repertoire includes 65,000 to 90,000 clones, 65% to 90% of them detected once, and around 5.6% sits in the top ten. Input material: peripheral blood. The origin of this receptor is a woman aged 55-69 years with acute or convalescent COVID-19. The rearrangement uses TRBV3-1 (or the pseudogene TRBV3-2) and TRBJ1-6; no reliable D call. CDR3 loop: CASSQGGRGLNSPLHF. For the CDR3, the DNA is TGTGCCAGCAGCCAAGGTGGACGAGGGCTGAATTCACCCCTCCACTTT.